Listed below are T cell receptor beta chains from one sample, sequenced in a study of chemoradiotherapy in HPV16-positive cancers. This table comes from immunoSEQ multiplex PCR, and its TCRdb copy is limited to in-frame clones, with some not included. The repertoire holds approximately 11,000 clones, with 65% to 70% as singletons. This sample was obtained from a patient who underwent chemoradiotherapy. Receptors were obtained from a human donor with HPV-associated anogenital cancer. CDR3s include the opening cysteine and the closing phenylalanine or tryptophan. A D gene is named only where the DNA matches it firmly. Expanded clones get a size class; other rows say once, few or many, or leave the size out.

V,J,D,size,CDR3,DNA
TRBV6-1,TRBJ1-4,-,-,CASSEDRVGKLFF,TGTGCCAGCAGTGAAGACAGGGTGGGGAAACTGTTTTTT
TRBV9,TRBJ2-1,TRBD2,-,CASSVGGGSYNEQFF,TGTGCCAGCAGCGTAGGCGGGGGCTCCTACAATGAGCAGTTCTTC
TRBV2,TRBJ2-7,TRBD2,few,CASSELMFGTIGQYF,TGTGCCAGCAGTGAGTTGATGTTCGGGACTATCGGGCAGTACTTC
TRBV19,TRBJ1-1,-,few,CASRSEGQLNTEAFF,TGTGCCAGTAGGTCGGAGGGGCAGCTGAACACTGAAGCTTTCTTT
TRBV2,TRBJ1-3,-,-,CASGLSKGNTIYF,TGTGCCTCGGGGCTCTCCAAAGGAAACACCATATATTTT
TRBV4-2,TRBJ2-7,-,-,CASSQDLRGYEQYF,TGTGCCAGCAGCCAGGACCTTCGAGGATACGAGCAGTACTTC
TRBV2,TRBJ2-7,-,few,CASSEALAYSYEQYF,TGTGCCAGCAGTGAAGCCTTGGCCTATTCCTACGAGCAGTACTTC
TRBV27,TRBJ1-5,TRBD1,-,CASSSMDRDNQPQHF,TGTGCCAGCAGTTCCATGGACAGGGACAATCAGCCCCAGCATTTT
TRBV4-1,TRBJ2-7,TRBD2,-,CASSQQTSGGREQYF,TGCGCCAGCAGCCAACAGACTAGCGGGGGGCGCGAGCAGTACTTC
TRBV6-6,TRBJ2-2,-,-,CASRGGGELFF,TGTGCCAGCAGGGGCGGCGGGGAGCTGTTTTTT